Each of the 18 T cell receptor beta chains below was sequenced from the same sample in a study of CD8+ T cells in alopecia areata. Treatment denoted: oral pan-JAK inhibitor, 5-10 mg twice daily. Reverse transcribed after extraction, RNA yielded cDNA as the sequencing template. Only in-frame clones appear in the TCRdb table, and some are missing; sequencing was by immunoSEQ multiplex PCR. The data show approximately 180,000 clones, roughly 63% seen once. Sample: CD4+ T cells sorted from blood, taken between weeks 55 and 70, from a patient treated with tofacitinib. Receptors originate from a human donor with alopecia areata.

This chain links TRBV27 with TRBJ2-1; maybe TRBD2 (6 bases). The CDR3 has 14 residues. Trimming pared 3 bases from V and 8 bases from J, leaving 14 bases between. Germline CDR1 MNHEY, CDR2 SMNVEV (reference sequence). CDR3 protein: CASSFDGGLDEQFF. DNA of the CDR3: TGTGCCAGCAGTTTTGATGGAGGGTTGGATGAGCAGTTCTTC.

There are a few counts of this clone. The CDR3 protein is CASSSSRDTEAFF. The CDR3 bases are TGTGCCAGCAGCTCGAGCAGGGACACTGAAGCTTTCTTT. V is TRBV7-2 and J is TRBJ1-1; tentatively, D is TRBD1 (5 bases). Germline CDR1 reads SGHTA; CDR2 reads FQGNSA. The CDR3 covers 13 residues. Trimming cost V 4 bases and J 3 bases, with 9 bases left between them.

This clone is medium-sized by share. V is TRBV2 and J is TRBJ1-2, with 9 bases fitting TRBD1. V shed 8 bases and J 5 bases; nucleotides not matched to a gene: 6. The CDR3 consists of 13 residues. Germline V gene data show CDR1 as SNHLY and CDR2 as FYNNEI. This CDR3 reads CASSGTGTYGYTF. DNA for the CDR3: TGTGCCAGCTCGGGGACAGGGACTTATGGCTACACCTTC.

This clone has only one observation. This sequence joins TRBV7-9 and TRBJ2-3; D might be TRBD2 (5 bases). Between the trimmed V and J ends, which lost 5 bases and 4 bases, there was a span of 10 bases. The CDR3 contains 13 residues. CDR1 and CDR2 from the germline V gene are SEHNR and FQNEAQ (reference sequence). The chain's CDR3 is CASSPRVADTQYF. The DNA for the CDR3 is TGTGCCAGCAGCCCGCGGGTAGCAGATACGCAGTATTTT.

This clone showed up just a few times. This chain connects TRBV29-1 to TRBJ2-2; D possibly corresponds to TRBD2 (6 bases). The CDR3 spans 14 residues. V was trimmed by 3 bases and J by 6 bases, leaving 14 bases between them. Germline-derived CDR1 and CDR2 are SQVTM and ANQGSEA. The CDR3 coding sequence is TGCAGCGTTGAGTTTGGGGGGAAGGCCGGGGAGCTGTTTTTT. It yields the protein CSVEFGGKAGELFF.

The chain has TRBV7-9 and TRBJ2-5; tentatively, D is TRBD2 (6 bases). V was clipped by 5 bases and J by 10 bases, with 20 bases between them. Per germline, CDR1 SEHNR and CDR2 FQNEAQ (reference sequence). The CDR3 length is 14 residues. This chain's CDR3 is CASSPGSLAGNQYF. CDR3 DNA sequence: TGTGCCAGCAGCCCCGGGTCCCTCGCGGGGAACCAGTACTTC.

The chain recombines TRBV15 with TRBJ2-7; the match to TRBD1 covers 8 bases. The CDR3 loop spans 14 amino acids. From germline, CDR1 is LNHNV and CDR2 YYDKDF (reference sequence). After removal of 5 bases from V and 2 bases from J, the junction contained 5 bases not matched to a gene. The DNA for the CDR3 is TGTGCCACCAGCGACAGGGGCGGCCCCTACGAGCAGTACTTC. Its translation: CATSDRGGPYEQYF.

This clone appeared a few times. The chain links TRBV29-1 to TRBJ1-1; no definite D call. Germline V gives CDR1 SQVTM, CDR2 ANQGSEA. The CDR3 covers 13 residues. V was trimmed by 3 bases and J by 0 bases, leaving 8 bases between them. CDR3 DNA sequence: TGCAGCGTTGAGGTCAGTATGAACACTGAAGCTTTCTTT. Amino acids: CSVEVSMNTEAFF.

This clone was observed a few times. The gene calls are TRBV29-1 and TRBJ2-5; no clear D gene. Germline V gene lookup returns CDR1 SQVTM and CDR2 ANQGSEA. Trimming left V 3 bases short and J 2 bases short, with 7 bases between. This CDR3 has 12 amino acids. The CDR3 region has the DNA TGCAGCGTTGATTGGCAGCAAGAGACCCAGTACTTC. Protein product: CSVDWQQETQYF.

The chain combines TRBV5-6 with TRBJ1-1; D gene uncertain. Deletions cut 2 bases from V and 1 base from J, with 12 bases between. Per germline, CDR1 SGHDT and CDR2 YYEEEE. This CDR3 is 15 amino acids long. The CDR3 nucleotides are TGTGCCAGCAGCTTCATCCTCAGGTCGAACACTGAAGCTTTCTTT. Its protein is CASSFILRSNTEAFF. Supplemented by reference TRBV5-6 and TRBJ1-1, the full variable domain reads DAGVTQSPTHLIKTRGQQVTLRCSPKSGHDTVSWYQQALGQGPQFIFQYYEEEERQRGNFPDRFSGHQFPNYSSELNVNALLLGDSALYLCASSFILRSNTEAFFGQGTRLTVV.

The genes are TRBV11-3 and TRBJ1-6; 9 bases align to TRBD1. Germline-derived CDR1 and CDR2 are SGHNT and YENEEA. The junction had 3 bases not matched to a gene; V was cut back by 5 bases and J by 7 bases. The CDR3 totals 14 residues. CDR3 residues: CASSIGTGNSPLHF. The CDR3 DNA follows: TGTGCCAGCAGCATCGGGACAGGGAATTCACCCCTCCACTTT.

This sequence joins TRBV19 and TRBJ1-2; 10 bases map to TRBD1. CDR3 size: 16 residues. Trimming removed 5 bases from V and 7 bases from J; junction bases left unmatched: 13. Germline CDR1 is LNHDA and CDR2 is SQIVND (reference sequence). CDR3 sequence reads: CASSLGGQGRVAGYTF. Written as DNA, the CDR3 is TGTGCCAGTAGTCTCGGGGGACAGGGGAGAGTTGCTGGCTACACCTTC.

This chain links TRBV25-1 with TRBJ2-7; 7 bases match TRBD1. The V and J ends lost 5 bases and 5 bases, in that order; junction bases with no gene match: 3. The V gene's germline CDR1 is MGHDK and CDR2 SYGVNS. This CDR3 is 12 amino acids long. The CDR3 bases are TGTGCCAGCAGTCGAACAGGGGACGAGCAGTACTTC. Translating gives CASSRTGDEQYF.

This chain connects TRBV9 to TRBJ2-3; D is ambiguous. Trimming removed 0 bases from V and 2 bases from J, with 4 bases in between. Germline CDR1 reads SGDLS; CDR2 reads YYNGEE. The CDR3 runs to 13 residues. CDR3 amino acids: CASSVVSTDTQYF. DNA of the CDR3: TGTGCCAGCAGCGTAGTGTCCACAGATACGCAGTATTTT.

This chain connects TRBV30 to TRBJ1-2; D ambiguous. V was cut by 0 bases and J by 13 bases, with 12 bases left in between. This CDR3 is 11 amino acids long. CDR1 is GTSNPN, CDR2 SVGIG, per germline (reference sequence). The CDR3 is CAWSVEARPTF. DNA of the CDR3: TGTGCCTGGAGTGTAGAGGCCCGCCCCACCTTC.

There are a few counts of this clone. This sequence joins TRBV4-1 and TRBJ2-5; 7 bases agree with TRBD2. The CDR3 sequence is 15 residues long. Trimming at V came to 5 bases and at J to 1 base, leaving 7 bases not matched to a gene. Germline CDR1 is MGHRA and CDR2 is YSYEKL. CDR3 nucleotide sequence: TGCGCCAGCAGCTCCTCCCTAGCGGTCCAAGAGACCCAGTACTTC. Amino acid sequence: CASSSSLAVQETQYF.

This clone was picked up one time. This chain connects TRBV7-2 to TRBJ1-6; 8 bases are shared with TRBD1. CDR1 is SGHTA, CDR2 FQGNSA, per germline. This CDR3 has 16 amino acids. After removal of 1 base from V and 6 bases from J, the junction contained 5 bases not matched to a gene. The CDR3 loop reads CASSLVQGASNSPLHF. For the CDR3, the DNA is TGTGCCAGCAGCTTAGTCCAGGGGGCTAGTAATTCACCCCTCCACTTT.

For the CDR3, the DNA is TGTGCCACTCGGGAGGAAGGGAGAAGGCCCCTCCACTTT. Its translation: CATREEGRRPLHF. The V call is TRBV6-5, the J call TRBJ1-6; D ambiguous. Germline lookup yields CDR1 MNHEY and CDR2 SVGAGI. V was cut by 10 bases and J by 13 bases, with 20 bases left in between. This CDR3 is 13 amino acids long.